Each of the 2 T cell receptor beta chains below was sequenced from the same sample in a study of cytomegalovirus exposure and HLA in healthy donors. It was with 60 Vbeta and 13 Jbeta primers that the PCR ran. Clones were read by immunoSEQ multiplex PCR, and TCRdb kept only the in-frame ones, dropping some. Of roughly 110,000 clones listed, less than 80% are singletons. Input material: PBMCs. The source of these receptors is a man in his 60s in good health and CMV-seronegative.

The chain uses TRBV19 and TRBJ2-7; TRBD1 agrees at 11 bases. This CDR3 region has 15 residues. Germline V gives CDR1 LNHDA, CDR2 SQIVND (reference sequence). With V trimmed by 3 bases and J by 3 bases, 4 bases remained unmatched. CDR3 sequence (DNA): TGTGCCAGTAGTATGCCTGGGACAGGGGGCTACGAGCAGTACTTC. Translation gives CASSMPGTGGYEQYF. Variable domain in full (rest from reference TRBV19 and TRBJ2-7): DGGITQSPKYLFRKEGQNVTLSCEQNLNHDAMYWYRQDPGQGLRLIYYSQIVNDFQKGDIAEGYSVSREKKESFPLTVTSAQKNPTAFYLCASSMPGTGGYEQYFGPGTRLTVT.

This chain links TRBV9 with TRBJ2-1, with TRBD1 identical over 7 bases. Germline CDR1 reads SGDLS; CDR2 reads YYNGEE. V shed 4 bases and J 3 bases; nucleotides not matched to a gene: 10. This CDR3 is 16 amino acids long. This CDR3 reads CASSLTSGTDYNEQFF. DNA of the CDR3: TGTGCCAGCAGCCTTACTTCCGGGACAGACTACAATGAGCAGTTCTTC.